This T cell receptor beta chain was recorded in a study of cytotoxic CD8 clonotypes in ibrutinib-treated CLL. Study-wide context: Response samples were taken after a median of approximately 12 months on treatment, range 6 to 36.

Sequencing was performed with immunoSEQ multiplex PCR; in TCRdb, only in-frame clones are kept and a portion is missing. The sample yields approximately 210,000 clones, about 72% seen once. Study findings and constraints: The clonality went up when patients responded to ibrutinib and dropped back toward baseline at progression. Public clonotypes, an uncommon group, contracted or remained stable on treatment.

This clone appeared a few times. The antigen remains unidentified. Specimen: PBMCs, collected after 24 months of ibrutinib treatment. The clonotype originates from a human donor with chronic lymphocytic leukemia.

CDR3 loop: CATSTGLASSYNEQFF. CDR3 DNA: TGTGCCACCAGCACGGGACTAGCGAGCTCCTACAATGAGCAGTTCTTC. The V gene is TRBV15, the J gene TRBJ2-1, with 10 positions matching TRBD2. This CDR3 comprises 16 residues. In germline, CDR1 is LNHNV, CDR2 YYDKDF (reference sequence). Losses at the gene ends were 4 bases for V and 0 bases for J; bases not matched to a gene: 3.